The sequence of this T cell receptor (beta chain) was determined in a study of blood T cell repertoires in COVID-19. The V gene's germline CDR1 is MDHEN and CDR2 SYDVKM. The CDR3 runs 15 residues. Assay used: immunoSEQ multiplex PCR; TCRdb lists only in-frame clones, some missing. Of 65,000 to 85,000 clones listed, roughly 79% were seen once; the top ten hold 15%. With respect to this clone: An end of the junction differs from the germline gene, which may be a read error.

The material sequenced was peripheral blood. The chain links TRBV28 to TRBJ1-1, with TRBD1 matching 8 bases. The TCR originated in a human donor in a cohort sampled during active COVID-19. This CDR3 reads CASTLRTGGWTEAFF. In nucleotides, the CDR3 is TGTGCCAGCACTTTAAGAACAGGGGGTTGGACTGAAGCTTTCTTT.